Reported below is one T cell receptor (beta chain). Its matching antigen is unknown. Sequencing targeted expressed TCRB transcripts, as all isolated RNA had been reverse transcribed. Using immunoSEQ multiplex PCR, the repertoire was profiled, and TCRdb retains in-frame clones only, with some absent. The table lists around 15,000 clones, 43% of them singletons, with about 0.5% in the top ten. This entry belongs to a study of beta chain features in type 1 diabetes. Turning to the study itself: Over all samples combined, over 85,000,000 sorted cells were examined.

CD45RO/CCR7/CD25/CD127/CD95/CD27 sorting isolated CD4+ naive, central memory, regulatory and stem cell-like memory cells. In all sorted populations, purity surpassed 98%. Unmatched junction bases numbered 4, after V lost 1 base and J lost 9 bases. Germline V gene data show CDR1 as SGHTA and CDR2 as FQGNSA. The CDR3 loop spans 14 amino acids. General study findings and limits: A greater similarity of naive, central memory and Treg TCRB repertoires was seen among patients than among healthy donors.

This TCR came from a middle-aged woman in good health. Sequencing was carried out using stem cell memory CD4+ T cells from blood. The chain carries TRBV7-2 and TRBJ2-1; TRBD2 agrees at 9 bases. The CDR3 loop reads CASSLEAGGAEQFF. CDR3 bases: TGTGCCAGCAGCTTAGAGGCGGGGGGGGCTGAGCAGTTCTTC. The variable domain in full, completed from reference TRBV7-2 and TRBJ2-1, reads GAGVSQSPSNKVTEKGKDVELRCDPISGHTALYWYRQSLGQGLEFLIYFQGNSAPDKSGLPSDRFSAERTGGSVSTLTIQRTQQEDSAVYLCASSLEAGGAEQFFGPGTRLTVL.